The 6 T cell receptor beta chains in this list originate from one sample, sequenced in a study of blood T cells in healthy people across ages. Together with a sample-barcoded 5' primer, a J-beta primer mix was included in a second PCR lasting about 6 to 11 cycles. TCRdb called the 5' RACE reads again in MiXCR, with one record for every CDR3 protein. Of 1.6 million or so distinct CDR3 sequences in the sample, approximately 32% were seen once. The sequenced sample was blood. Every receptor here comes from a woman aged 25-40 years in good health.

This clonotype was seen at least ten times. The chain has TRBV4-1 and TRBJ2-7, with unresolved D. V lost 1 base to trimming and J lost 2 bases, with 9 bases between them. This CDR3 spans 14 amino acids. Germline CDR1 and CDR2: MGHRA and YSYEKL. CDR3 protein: CASSQVMVTYEQYF. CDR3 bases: TGCGCCAGCAGCCAAGTGATGGTCACCTACGAGCAGTACTTC.

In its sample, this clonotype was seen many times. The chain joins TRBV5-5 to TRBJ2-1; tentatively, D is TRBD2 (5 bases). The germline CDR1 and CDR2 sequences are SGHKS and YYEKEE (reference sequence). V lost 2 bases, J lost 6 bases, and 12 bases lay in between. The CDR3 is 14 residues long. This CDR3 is CASSLGGQFNEQFF. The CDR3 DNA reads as TGTGCCAGCAGCTTAGGCGGGCAGTTCAATGAGCAGTTCTTC.

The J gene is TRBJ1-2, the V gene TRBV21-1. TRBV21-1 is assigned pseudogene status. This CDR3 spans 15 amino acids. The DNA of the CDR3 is TGTGCCAGCAGGTCCGGTGGCAGGGCGGGAGATGGCTACACCTTC. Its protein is CASRSGGRAGDGYTF.

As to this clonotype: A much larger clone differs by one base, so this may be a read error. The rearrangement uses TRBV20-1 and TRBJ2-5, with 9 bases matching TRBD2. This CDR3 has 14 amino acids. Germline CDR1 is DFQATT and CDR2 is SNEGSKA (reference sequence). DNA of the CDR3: TGCAGTGCTAGAGCGGTAGCGGGAGTAGAGACCCGGTACTTC. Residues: CSARAVAGVETRYF.

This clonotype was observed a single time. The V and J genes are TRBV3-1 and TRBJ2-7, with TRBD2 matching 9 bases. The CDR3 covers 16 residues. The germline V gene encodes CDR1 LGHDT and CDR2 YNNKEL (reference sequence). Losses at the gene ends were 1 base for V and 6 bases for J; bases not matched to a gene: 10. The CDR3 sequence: CASSQAGGLAGCEQYF. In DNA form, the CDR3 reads TGTGCCAGCAGCCAAGCAGGGGGACTAGCCGGCTGCGAGCAGTACTTC.

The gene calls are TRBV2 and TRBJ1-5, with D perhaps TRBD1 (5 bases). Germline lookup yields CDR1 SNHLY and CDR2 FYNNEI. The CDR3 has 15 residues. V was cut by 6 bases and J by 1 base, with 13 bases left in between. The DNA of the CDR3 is TGTGCCAGCAGCTTGATCGGGGGGAGCAATCAGCCCCAGCATTTT. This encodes CASSLIGGSNQPQHF.